These T cell receptor beta chains were read from a single sample in a study of cytomegalovirus exposure and HLA in healthy donors. The data were produced by immunoSEQ multiplex PCR, yet TCRdb's version contains in-frame clones alone and is incomplete. This table holds 150,000 to 180,000 clones, 80% found once. Sequencing was done on a sample of PBMCs. The receptors were sampled from a man aged 25-40 years in good health and CMV-seropositive. Both conserved end residues are part of each CDR3. The order of the fields is D gene, J gene, clone size, V gene, CDR3 protein, CDR3 DNA. The D gene is left open where the match is weak. Clone sizes are given selectively: once, few, many, or a class where the clone is expanded.

d_call: NA
j_call: TRBJ2-3
clone_size: once
v_call: TRBV4-2
cdr3_aa: CASSQEGGAGTDTQYF
cdr3_nt: TGTGCCAGCAGCCAAGAGGGGGGGGCCGGCACAGATACGCAGTATTTT

d_call: TRBD1
j_call: TRBJ2-7
clone_size: NA
v_call: TRBV4-2
cdr3_aa: CASSQDLKQGRGYEQYF
cdr3_nt: TGTGCCAGCAGCCAAGATTTAAAACAGGGGAGAGGGTACGAGCAGTACTTC

d_call: NA
j_call: TRBJ2-7
clone_size: NA
v_call: TRBV5-1
cdr3_aa: CASSLSAGSYEQYF
cdr3_nt: TGCGCCAGCAGCTTGTCGGCAGGCTCCTACGAGCAGTACTTC

d_call: TRBD2
j_call: TRBJ2-1
clone_size: NA
v_call: TRBV6-1
cdr3_aa: CASSVLGLAGGSSYNEQFF
cdr3_nt: TGTGCCAGCAGTGTCTTGGGACTAGCGGGAGGGAGCTCCTACAATGAGCAGTTCTTC

d_call: NA
j_call: TRBJ2-1
clone_size: few
v_call: TRBV7-7
cdr3_aa: CASSRDRNNEQFF
cdr3_nt: TGTGCTAGCAGCCGCGACAGGAACAATGAGCAGTTCTTC

d_call: NA
j_call: TRBJ1-1
clone_size: NA
v_call: TRBV11-2
cdr3_aa: CASSLEGVEAFF
cdr3_nt: TGTGCCAGCAGCTTAGAAGGGGTTGAAGCTTTCTTT

d_call: TRBD1
j_call: TRBJ2-5
clone_size: NA
v_call: TRBV9
cdr3_aa: CASSVDGTDQETQYF
cdr3_nt: TGTGCCAGCAGCGTAGACGGGACAGACCAAGAGACCCAGTACTTC

d_call: TRBD2
j_call: TRBJ2-1
clone_size: NA
v_call: TRBV28
cdr3_aa: CASSPSGTSGHNEQFF
cdr3_nt: TGTGCCAGCAGTCCATCCGGGACTAGCGGCCACAATGAGCAGTTCTTC

d_call: TRBD1
j_call: TRBJ1-1
clone_size: once
v_call: TRBV19
cdr3_aa: CASSMTGGNTEAFF
cdr3_nt: TGTGCCAGTAGCATGACAGGGGGCAACACTGAAGCTTTCTTT

d_call: TRBD2
j_call: TRBJ2-7
clone_size: NA
v_call: TRBV27
cdr3_aa: CASSFDLAGGRHEQYF
cdr3_nt: TGTGCCAGCAGTTTTGATTTAGCGGGAGGGAGGCACGAGCAGTACTTC

d_call: TRBD2
j_call: TRBJ2-3
clone_size: NA
v_call: TRBV30
cdr3_aa: CAWSAKGLATIDTQYF
cdr3_nt: TGTGCCTGGAGTGCTAAGGGACTAGCGACAATAGATACGCAGTATTTT

d_call: TRBD1
j_call: TRBJ1-4
clone_size: NA
v_call: TRBV28
cdr3_aa: CASSDRGANEKLFF
cdr3_nt: TGTGCCAGCAGCGACAGGGGGGCTAATGAAAAACTGTTTTTT

d_call: NA
j_call: TRBJ2-7
clone_size: NA
v_call: TRBV21-1
cdr3_aa: CARSSGPHEQYF
cdr3_nt: TGTGCCAGGTCTAGCGGCCCCCACGAGCAGTACTTC

d_call: NA
j_call: TRBJ2-3
clone_size: NA
v_call: TRBV5-1
cdr3_aa: CASRTGSSSTDTQYF
cdr3_nt: TGCGCCAGCCGGACCGGGAGCTCAAGCACAGATACGCAGTATTTT

d_call: NA
j_call: TRBJ1-1
clone_size: NA
v_call: TRBV4-1
cdr3_aa: CASSQKREVDTEAFF
cdr3_nt: TGCGCCAGCAGCCAGAAGAGGGAGGTCGACACTGAAGCTTTCTTT

d_call: NA
j_call: TRBJ1-1
clone_size: NA
v_call: TRBV9
cdr3_aa: CASSMEGRQFTEAFF
cdr3_nt: TGTGCCAGCAGCATGGAGGGGAGACAGTTCACTGAAGCTTTCTTT

d_call: NA
j_call: TRBJ1-2
clone_size: NA
v_call: TRBV6-6
cdr3_aa: CASRPQIVYGYTF
cdr3_nt: TGTGCCAGCAGACCCCAGATCGTCTATGGCTACACCTTC

d_call: NA
j_call: TRBJ2-7
clone_size: NA
v_call: TRBV6-1
cdr3_aa: CASSEWGGASSYEQYF
cdr3_nt: TGTGCCAGCAGTGAATGGGGCGGGGCGTCCTCCTACGAGCAGTACTTC

d_call: NA
j_call: TRBJ1-2
clone_size: NA
v_call: TRBV7-9
cdr3_aa: CSSSSEGYGYTF
cdr3_nt: TGTTCCAGCAGCTCAGAGGGCTATGGCTACACCTTC

d_call: TRBD1
j_call: TRBJ1-1
clone_size: NA
v_call: TRBV7-6
cdr3_aa: CASSPWTGANTEAFF
cdr3_nt: TGTGCCAGCAGCCCTTGGACAGGGGCGAACACTGAAGCTTTCTTT

d_call: TRBD1
j_call: TRBJ2-7
clone_size: NA
v_call: TRBV27
cdr3_aa: CASSLAGTGLYEQYF
cdr3_nt: TGTGCCAGCAGCCTAGCCGGGACAGGCCTGTACGAGCAGTACTTC

d_call: NA
j_call: TRBJ2-1
clone_size: NA
v_call: TRBV10-3
cdr3_aa: CAILRSGEVRNEQFF
cdr3_nt: TGTGCCATCCTCAGGTCGGGGGAGGTTAGGAATGAGCAGTTCTTC

d_call: NA
j_call: TRBJ2-1
clone_size: NA
v_call: TRBV10-3
cdr3_aa: CAIRQSSYNEQFF
cdr3_nt: TGTGCCATCAGACAGAGCTCCTACAATGAGCAGTTCTTC

d_call: TRBD1
j_call: TRBJ1-4
clone_size: NA
v_call: TRBV29-1
cdr3_aa: CSVEEGGGEEKLFF
cdr3_nt: TGCAGCGTTGAAGAAGGAGGGGGCGAAGAAAAACTGTTTTTT

d_call: TRBD1
j_call: TRBJ1-1
clone_size: NA
v_call: TRBV2
cdr3_aa: CASSEQGAWTEAFF
cdr3_nt: TGTGCCAGCAGTGAACAGGGGGCGTGGACTGAAGCTTTCTTT

d_call: TRBD2
j_call: TRBJ2-7
clone_size: NA
v_call: TRBV29-1
cdr3_aa: CSVEDRAGGYREQYF
cdr3_nt: TGCAGCGTTGAAGATAGGGCGGGAGGGTACCGGGAGCAGTACTTC

d_call: TRBD2
j_call: TRBJ2-3
clone_size: once
v_call: TRBV4-1
cdr3_aa: CASSQDGLAGVGDTQYF
cdr3_nt: TGCGCCAGCAGCCAAGATGGACTAGCGGGAGTCGGAGATACGCAGTATTTT

d_call: NA
j_call: TRBJ2-1
clone_size: once
v_call: TRBV18
cdr3_aa: CASSDEGGTLYNEQFF
cdr3_nt: TGTGCCAGCTCAGATGAGGGCGGGACTCTTTACAATGAGCAGTTCTTC

d_call: TRBD2
j_call: TRBJ2-3
clone_size: NA
v_call: TRBV5-4
cdr3_aa: CASSSGKLNTDTQYF
cdr3_nt: TGTGCCAGCTCTAGCGGAAAACTAAACACAGATACGCAGTATTTT

d_call: NA
j_call: TRBJ1-1
clone_size: few
v_call: TRBV18
cdr3_aa: CASSPSSGGHAFF
cdr3_nt: TGTGCCAGCTCCCCCTCAAGCGGGGGGCATGCTTTCTTT

d_call: TRBD2
j_call: TRBJ2-7
clone_size: NA
v_call: TRBV28
cdr3_aa: CASSNSGRRGSYEQYF
cdr3_nt: TGTGCCAGCAGTAACAGCGGGAGGCGGGGCTCCTACGAGCAGTACTTC

d_call: TRBD2
j_call: TRBJ2-1
clone_size: NA
v_call: TRBV7-7
cdr3_aa: CASSPKISGRTAYNEQFF
cdr3_nt: TGTGCTAGCAGCCCAAAAATCAGCGGGAGGACGGCCTACAATGAGCAGTTCTTC

d_call: TRBD2
j_call: TRBJ2-3
clone_size: NA
v_call: TRBV30
cdr3_aa: CAWKIAGGRSGTDTQYF
cdr3_nt: TGTGCCTGGAAGATAGCGGGAGGTCGCTCGGGCACAGATACGCAGTATTTT

d_call: TRBD2
j_call: TRBJ2-7
clone_size: NA
v_call: TRBV28
cdr3_aa: CASSLGTSGYEQYF
cdr3_nt: TGTGCCAGCAGTTTAGGGACTAGCGGGTACGAGCAGTACTTC

d_call: NA
j_call: TRBJ2-5
clone_size: NA
v_call: TRBV27
cdr3_aa: CASKKDNQETQYF
cdr3_nt: TGTGCCAGCAAAAAAGACAATCAAGAGACCCAGTACTTC

d_call: NA
j_call: TRBJ1-6
clone_size: NA
v_call: TRBV15
cdr3_aa: CATSRDSSYNSPLHF
cdr3_nt: TGTGCCACCAGCAGGGACAGCAGTTATAATTCACCCCTCCACTTT

d_call: TRBD1
j_call: TRBJ1-2
clone_size: NA
v_call: TRBV28
cdr3_aa: CASTPTGTAFGDTF
cdr3_nt: TGTGCCAGCACCCCCACCGGGACAGCCTTTGGAGACACCTTC

d_call: TRBD2
j_call: TRBJ2-2
clone_size: few
v_call: TRBV10-3
cdr3_aa: CATGTSGGDTGELFF
cdr3_nt: TGTGCCACCGGAACTAGCGGCGGGGACACCGGGGAGCTGTTTTTT

d_call: TRBD2
j_call: TRBJ2-7
clone_size: once
v_call: TRBV4-2
cdr3_aa: CASSPTSGRSSYEQYF
cdr3_nt: TGTGCCAGCAGCCCAACTAGCGGGAGGAGCTCCTACGAGCAGTACTTC

d_call: TRBD1
j_call: TRBJ1-1
clone_size: once
v_call: TRBV7-9
cdr3_aa: CASSLTGLNTEAFF
cdr3_nt: TGTGCCAGCAGCTTGACAGGGCTGAACACTGAAGCTTTCTTT

d_call: TRBD1
j_call: TRBJ1-3
clone_size: few
v_call: TRBV30
cdr3_aa: CACSRTGEDLPGNTIYF
cdr3_nt: TGTGCCTGCTCTCGGACAGGGGAAGACTTACCTGGAAACACCATATATTTT

d_call: NA
j_call: TRBJ2-5
clone_size: NA
v_call: TRBV7-9
cdr3_aa: CASSLGLPGGETQYF
cdr3_nt: TGTGCCAGCAGCCTAGGGCTTCCCGGGGGTGAGACCCAGTACTTC

d_call: NA
j_call: TRBJ2-5
clone_size: NA
v_call: TRBV27
cdr3_aa: CASSSRTVAQETQYF
cdr3_nt: TGTGCCAGCAGTTCGAGGACTGTGGCACAAGAGACCCAGTACTTC

d_call: NA
j_call: TRBJ2-7
clone_size: NA
v_call: TRBV5-4
cdr3_aa: CASSSGVAGQYEQYF
cdr3_nt: TGTGCCAGCAGCTCGGGAGTAGCGGGACAGTACGAGCAGTACTTC

d_call: NA
j_call: TRBJ2-3
clone_size: NA
v_call: TRBV29-1
cdr3_aa: CSVLPSGHTDTQYF
cdr3_nt: TGCAGCGTGCTCCCCTCGGGTCACACAGATACGCAGTATTTT

d_call: NA
j_call: TRBJ2-5
clone_size: NA
v_call: TRBV11-1
cdr3_aa: CASSLVQSQETQYF
cdr3_nt: TGTGCCAGCAGCTTAGTCCAATCCCAAGAGACCCAGTACTTC

d_call: NA
j_call: TRBJ1-2
clone_size: NA
v_call: TRBV6-5
cdr3_aa: CASRQGVSYGYTF
cdr3_nt: TGTGCCAGCAGACAGGGTGTGTCGTATGGCTACACCTTC

d_call: NA
j_call: TRBJ1-1
clone_size: NA
v_call: TRBV6-6
cdr3_aa: CASSLLLGAEAFF
cdr3_nt: TGTGCCAGCAGTCTCCTCCTGGGCGCTGAAGCTTTCTTT

d_call: TRBD2
j_call: TRBJ2-5
clone_size: NA
v_call: TRBV9
cdr3_aa: CASSEGGSVETQYF
cdr3_nt: TGTGCCAGCAGCGAGGGCGGGAGTGTAGAGACCCAGTACTTC

d_call: TRBD1
j_call: TRBJ2-2
clone_size: NA
v_call: TRBV5-4
cdr3_aa: CAIPGQGFDTGELFF
cdr3_nt: TGTGCCATCCCGGGACAGGGATTCGACACCGGGGAGCTGTTTTTT

d_call: NA
j_call: TRBJ2-2
clone_size: NA
v_call: TRBV19
cdr3_aa: CASIGRITGELFF
cdr3_nt: TGTGCCAGTATTGGCAGGATCACCGGGGAGCTGTTTTTT

d_call: TRBD2
j_call: TRBJ2-3
clone_size: NA
v_call: TRBV9
cdr3_aa: CASSVSGRVTDTQYF
cdr3_nt: TGTGCCAGCAGCGTTAGCGGGAGGGTTACAGATACGCAGTATTTT